Listed below are T cell receptor beta chains from one sample, sequenced in a study of blood T cells in healthy people across ages. TCRdb re-derived calls from the 5' RACE reads in MiXCR, one entry per CDR3 protein. The profile covers about 540,000 distinct CDR3 sequences, with 24% appearing a single time and around 10% taken by the ten largest. The same sample was also used in a study of T cells of mothers and their children.

Material for sequencing was blood. These receptors all stem from a boy between 10 and 17 years old in good health. CDR3s include the opening cysteine and the closing phenylalanine or tryptophan. The D gene is left open where the match is weak. Where a row states a size, it is once, few, many or the class of an expanded clone; other rows omit it.

v_call	j_call	d_call	clone_size	cdr3_nt	cdr3_aa
TRBV4-1	TRBJ2-2	TRBD2	few	TGCGCCAGCAGCCTTAGCGGGAGGAACACCGGGGAGCTGCTTTTT	CASSLSGRNTGELLF
TRBV18	TRBJ2-3	TRBD2	.	TGTGCCAGCTCAGCCCGACTAGCGGGAGCGACAGATACGCAGTATTTT	CASSARLAGATDTQYF
TRBV7-2	TRBJ1-4	.	.	TGTGCCAGCAGCTTATTACCCTATGCAACTAATGAAAAACTGTTTTTT	CASSLLPYATNEKLFF
TRBV27	TRBJ2-3	TRBD1	once	TGTGCCAGCACTATAACCGGGACAGGCGGTTATACGCAGTATTTT	CASTITGTGGYTQYF
TRBV5-1	TRBJ2-7	.	.	TGCGCCAGCAGGGATTGGACGGAAGGGTCGAGGGAGCAGTACTTC	CASRDWTEGSREQYF
TRBV6-7	TRBJ2-3	TRBD1	few	TGTGCCAGCAGTTACTCGACGGTGACAGGGGTAGACACAGATACGCAGTATTTT	CASSYSTVTGVDTDTQYF
TRBV7-3	TRBJ2-1	TRBD1	.	TGTGCCAGCAGCAGAACAGGGGGTGAGCAGTTCTTC	CASSRTGGEQFF
TRBV4-3	TRBJ2-3	TRBD2	many	TGCGCCAGCAGCCAAGAACTAGCGGGGGGGCCTAGCACAGATACGCAGTATTTT	CASSQELAGGPSTDTQYF
TRBV7-9	TRBJ2-7	TRBD1	.	TGTGCCAGCAGCCCAACGACCAGGGGGCCGGGCTCCTACGAGCAGTACTTC	CASSPTTRGPGSYEQYF
TRBV27	TRBJ2-4	.	.	TGTGCCAGCAGTGCGGGGTTTGTTCAGTACTTC	CASSAGFVQYF
TRBV14	TRBJ2-1	.	.	TGTGCCAGCAGCCTGGCCCCAACGTGGACTGCTTCATTCAATGAGCAGTTCTTC	CASSLAPTWTASFNEQFF
TRBV5-1	TRBJ2-1	TRBD2	few	TGCGCCAGCAGCCCTGGGGGACTAGCGGGGAACAATGAGCAGTTCTTC	CASSPGGLAGNNEQFF
TRBV7-9	TRBJ1-5	.	few	TGTGCCAGCAGCCCACTCGGATCTCATAGCAATCAGCCCCAGCATTTT	CASSPLGSHSNQPQHF
TRBV20-1	TRBJ1-3	.	few	TGCAGTGCTAACACAGGTTCCGGAAACACCATATATTTT	CSANTGSGNTIYF
TRBV20-1	TRBJ1-5	.	.	TGCAGTGCTCGGGACTGGGATCAGCCCCAGCATTTT	CSARDWDQPQHF
TRBV7-3	TRBJ2-1	TRBD2	.	TGTGCCAGCAGCCGCTCCTTGGGGGAGGGAGTCCAGTTCTTC	CASSRSLGEGVQFF
TRBV7-8	TRBJ2-2	.	.	TGTGCCAGCAGGCAACAATTGACAGTTAACACCGGGGAGCTGTTTTTT	CASRQQLTVNTGELFF
TRBV28	TRBJ1-5	.	.	TGTGCCAGCAGCCCATTCACAGTCGGATATAGCAATCAGCCCCAGCATTTT	CASSPFTVGYSNQPQHF
TRBV3-1	TRBJ2-1	.	.	TGTGCCAGCAGCATGACTTCTAGCGTCGATGAGCAGTTCTTC	CASSMTSSVDEQFF
TRBV29-1	TRBJ2-1	.	few	TGCAGCGTTGAAGGCAGAAGATACAATGAGCAGTTCTTC	CSVEGRRYNEQFF
TRBV29-1	TRBJ1-5	TRBD1	.	TGCAGCGTAATACCACAGGGGATCAATCAGCCCCAGCATTTT	CSVIPQGINQPQHF
TRBV7-3	TRBJ2-1	.	.	TGTGCCAGCAGCTCAGGCGGGACAAACAATTACAATGAGCAGTTCTTC	CASSSGGTNNYNEQFF
TRBV7-9	TRBJ2-5	.	.	TGTGCCAGCAGCTTATACGTCGGGCAAGAGACCCAGTACTTC	CASSLYVGQETQYF
TRBV21-1	TRBJ2-2	.	few	TGTGCCAGCAGCAATTGTCCCAGGGCGAACACCGGGGAGCTGTTTTTT	CASSNCPRANTGELFF
TRBV2	TRBJ2-7	.	few	TGTGCCAGCAGCACGCGGGGGCGCTACGAGCAGTACTTC	CASSTRGRYEQYF
TRBV28	TRBJ2-7	.	once	TGTGCCAGCAGTCCAACCCCCCTCAACGAGCAGTACTTC	CASSPTPLNEQYF
TRBV20-1	TRBJ2-7	.	.	TGCAGTGCTAGGAGGGGTTCCTACGAGCAGTACTTC	CSARRGSYEQYF
TRBV9	TRBJ2-5	.	.	TGTGCCAGCAGCGCACTTGGACAGCTCCGGGAGACCCAGTACTTC	CASSALGQLRETQYF
TRBV12-3/TRBV12-4	TRBJ2-1	.	.	TGTGCCAGCAGTTTAGGGGGGGGCCATGAGCAGTTCTTC	CASSLGGGHEQFF
TRBV5-1	TRBJ1-2	.	.	TGCGCCAGCAGCCAGGGGACGGAACTCTATGGCTACACCTTC	CASSQGTELYGYTF
TRBV28	TRBJ1-2	.	once	TGTGCCAGCAGTTTAATCCAGGGCGGCTACACCTTC	CASSLIQGGYTF
TRBV12-3/TRBV12-4	TRBJ2-1	.	.	TGTGCCAGCAGTCCCGAGCGTGGGGGCCGGGATGAGCAGTTCTTC	CASSPERGGRDEQFF
TRBV4-3	TRBJ2-2	TRBD2	few	TGCGCCAGCGGCCAATATCCTAGCGGGACTCCAACCGGGGAGCTGTTTTTT	CASGQYPSGTPTGELFF
TRBV18	TRBJ2-2	.	many	TGTGCCAGCTCACCTAGGTCAGCCCATACCGGGGAGCTGTTTTTT	CASSPRSAHTGELFF
TRBV28	TRBJ2-7	.	.	TGTGCCAGCAAGGCTTGGGGGTCCTACGAGCAGTACTTC	CASKAWGSYEQYF
TRBV7-9	TRBJ2-2	.	few	TGTGCCAGCAGCTTAGTCCCACTTCCCCTCCTTTTT	CASSLVPLPLLF
TRBV27	TRBJ2-5	.	many	TGTGCCAGCAGCACCTTAAAGGACAGTCTTGGGCAGTACTTC	CASSTLKDSLGQYF
TRBV6-2/TRBV6-3	TRBJ2-7	TRBD1	few	TGTGCCAGCACCACACAGGGGGTGAGTGAGCAGTACTTC	CASTTQGVSEQYF
TRBV4-3	TRBJ2-7	.	.	TGCGCCAGCAGCCAAGAAGAGTCAAACTACGAGCAGTACTTC	CASSQEESNYEQYF
TRBV20-1	TRBJ2-5	.	few	TGCAGTGCTACCCGGACACCACAAGAGACCCAGTACTTC	CSATRTPQETQYF
TRBV7-2	TRBJ2-7	TRBD1	.	TGTGCCAGTAGCTTACGAGGGACAGGGTCTCGAGAGCAGTACTTC	CASSLRGTGSREQYF
TRBV7-9	TRBJ2-7	.	few	TGTGCCAGCAGCTTAGGACTGGGAAGTGACGAGCAGTACTTC	CASSLGLGSDEQYF
TRBV11-2	TRBJ2-1	TRBD2	.	TGTGCCAGCAGCCCAGAGGGCGGGAGAAGTGGCTACAATGAGCAGTTCTTC	CASSPEGGRSGYNEQFF
TRBV4-1	TRBJ2-1	TRBD1	.	TGCGCCAGCAGGGACAGGGGTTACAATGAGCAGTTCTTC	CASRDRGYNEQFF
TRBV12-3/TRBV12-4	TRBJ1-2	TRBD1	.	TGTGCCAGCAGTTATCTGGACAGGGGAGTCTATGGCTACACCTTC	CASSYLDRGVYGYTF
TRBV20-1	TRBJ2-7	TRBD1	few	TGCAGAGCGCCGGGACAGGGTCCTTACGAGCAGTACTTC	CRAPGQGPYEQYF
TRBV5-1	TRBJ2-3	.	.	TGCGCCAGCAGACCCGGGACTTCTGGCACAGATACGCAGTATTTT	CASRPGTSGTDTQYF
TRBV7-9	TRBJ2-5	.	.	TGTGCCAGCAGTCGTGCAGGGGAAGAGACCCAGTACTTC	CASSRAGEETQYF
TRBV6-1	TRBJ2-1	TRBD2	few	TGTGCCACCCTGGGGGGGTCCTACAATGAGCAGTTCTTC	CATLGGSYNEQFF
TRBV3-1	TRBJ2-1	.	.	TGTGCCAGCAGCCCGGACTACAGCCGATATGAGCAGTTCTTC	CASSPDYSRYEQFF
TRBV6-2/TRBV6-3	TRBJ2-5	.	few	TGTGCCAGCAGTTACTCATTAATTTCGGATTTGGAGACCCAGTACTTC	CASSYSLISDLETQYF
TRBV7-9	TRBJ1-1	.	.	TGTGCCAGCAGCTTAGTCACAGGGTCTGAAGCTTTCTTT	CASSLVTGSEAFF
TRBV2	TRBJ2-5	.	few	TGTGCCAGCAGTGAAAGCTACCCCTTCCAAGAGACCCAGTACTTC	CASSESYPFQETQYF
TRBV11-2	TRBJ2-3	.	many	TGTGCCAGCAGCCTAGCACGAAGGGATACGCAGTATTTT	CASSLARRDTQYF
TRBV5-6	TRBJ1-5	.	few	TGTGCCAGCAGCTTCCGCCCTACTGGGGTAAATGGCAATCAGCCCCAGCATTTT	CASSFRPTGVNGNQPQHF